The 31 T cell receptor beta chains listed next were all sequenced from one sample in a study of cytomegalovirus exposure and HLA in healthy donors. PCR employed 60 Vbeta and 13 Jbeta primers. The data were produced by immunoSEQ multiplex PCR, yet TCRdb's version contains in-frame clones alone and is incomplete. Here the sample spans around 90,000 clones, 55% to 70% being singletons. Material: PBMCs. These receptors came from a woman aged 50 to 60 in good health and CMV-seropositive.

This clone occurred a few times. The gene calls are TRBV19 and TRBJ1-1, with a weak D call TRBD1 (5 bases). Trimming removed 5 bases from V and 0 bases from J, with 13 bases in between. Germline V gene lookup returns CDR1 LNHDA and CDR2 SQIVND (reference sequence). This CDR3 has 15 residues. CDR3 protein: CASSEPGGVNTEAFF. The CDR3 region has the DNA TGTGCCAGTAGTGAACCCGGGGGGGTGAACACTGAAGCTTTCTTT.

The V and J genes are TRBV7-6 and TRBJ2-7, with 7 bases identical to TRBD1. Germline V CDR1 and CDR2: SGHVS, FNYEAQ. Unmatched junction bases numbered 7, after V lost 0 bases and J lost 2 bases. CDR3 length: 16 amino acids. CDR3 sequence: CASSLASGTVTYEQYF. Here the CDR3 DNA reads TGTGCCAGCAGCTTAGCTTCCGGGACAGTAACCTACGAGCAGTACTTC.

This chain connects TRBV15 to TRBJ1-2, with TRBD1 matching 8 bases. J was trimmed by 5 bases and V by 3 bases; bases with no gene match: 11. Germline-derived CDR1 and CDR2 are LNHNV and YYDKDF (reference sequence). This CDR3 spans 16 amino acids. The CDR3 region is CATSSLSQGESYGYTF. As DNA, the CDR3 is TGTGCCACCAGCAGTTTGTCACAGGGGGAGTCGTATGGCTACACCTTC.

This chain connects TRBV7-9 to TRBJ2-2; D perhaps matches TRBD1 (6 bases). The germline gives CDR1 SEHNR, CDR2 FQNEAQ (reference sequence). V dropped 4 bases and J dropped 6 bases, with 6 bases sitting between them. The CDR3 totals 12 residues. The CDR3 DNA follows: TGTGCCAGCAGCTCAGGGGCCGGGGAGCTGTTTTTT. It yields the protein CASSSGAGELFF.

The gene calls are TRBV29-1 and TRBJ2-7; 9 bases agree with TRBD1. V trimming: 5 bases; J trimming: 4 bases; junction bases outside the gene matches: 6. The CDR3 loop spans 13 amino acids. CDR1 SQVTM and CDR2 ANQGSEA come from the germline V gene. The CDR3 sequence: CSVSGQGTYEQYF. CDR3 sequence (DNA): TGCAGCGTTTCGGGACAGGGAACGTACGAGCAGTACTTC.

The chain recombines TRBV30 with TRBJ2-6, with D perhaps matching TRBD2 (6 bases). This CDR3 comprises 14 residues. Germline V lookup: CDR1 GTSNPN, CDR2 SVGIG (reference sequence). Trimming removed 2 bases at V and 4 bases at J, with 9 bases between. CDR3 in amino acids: CAWSTGVGANVLTF. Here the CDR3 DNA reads TGTGCCTGGAGTACGGGGGTCGGGGCCAACGTCCTGACTTTC.

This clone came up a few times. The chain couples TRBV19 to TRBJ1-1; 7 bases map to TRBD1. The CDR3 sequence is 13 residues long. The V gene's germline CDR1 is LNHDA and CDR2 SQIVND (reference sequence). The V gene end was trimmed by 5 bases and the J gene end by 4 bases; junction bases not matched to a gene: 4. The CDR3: CASSDRVGTEAFF. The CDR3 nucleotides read TGTGCCAGTAGTGACAGGGTCGGCACTGAAGCTTTCTTT.

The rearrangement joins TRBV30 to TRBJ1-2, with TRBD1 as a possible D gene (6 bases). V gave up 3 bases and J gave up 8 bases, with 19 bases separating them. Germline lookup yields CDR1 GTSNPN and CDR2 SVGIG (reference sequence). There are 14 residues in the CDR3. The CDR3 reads CAWSPTRGAKGYTF. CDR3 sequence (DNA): TGTGCCTGGAGCCCGACCCGGGGGGCGAAAGGCTACACCTTC.

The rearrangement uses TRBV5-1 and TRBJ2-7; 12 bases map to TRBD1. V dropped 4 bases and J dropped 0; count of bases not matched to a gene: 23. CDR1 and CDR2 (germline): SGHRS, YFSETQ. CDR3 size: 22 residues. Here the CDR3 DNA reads TGCGCCAGCAGCATTTCCGGGACAGGGGGCAGCTCAAACCTTCTGAGCTCCTACGAGCAGTACTTC. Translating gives CASSISGTGGSSNLLSSYEQYF. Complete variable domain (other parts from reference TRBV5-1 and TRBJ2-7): KAGVTQTPRYLIKTRGQQVTLSCSPISGHRSVSWYQQTPGQGLQFLFEYFSETQRNKGNFPGRFSGRQFSNSRSEMNVSTLELGDSALYLCASSISGTGGSSNLLSSYEQYFGPGTRLTVT.

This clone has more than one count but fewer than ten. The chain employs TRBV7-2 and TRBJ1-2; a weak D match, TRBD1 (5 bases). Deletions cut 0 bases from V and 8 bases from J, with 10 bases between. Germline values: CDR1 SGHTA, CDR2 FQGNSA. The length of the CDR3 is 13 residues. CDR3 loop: CASSLAPGNGYTF. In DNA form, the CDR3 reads TGTGCCAGCAGCTTAGCGCCAGGGAACGGCTACACCTTC.

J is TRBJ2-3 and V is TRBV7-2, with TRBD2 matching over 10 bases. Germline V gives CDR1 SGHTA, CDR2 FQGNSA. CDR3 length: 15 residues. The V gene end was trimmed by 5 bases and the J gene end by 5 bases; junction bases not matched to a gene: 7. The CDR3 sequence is CASSLSGGAGDTQYF. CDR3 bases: TGTGCCAGCAGCCTGAGCGGGGGGGCGGGAGATACGCAGTATTTT.

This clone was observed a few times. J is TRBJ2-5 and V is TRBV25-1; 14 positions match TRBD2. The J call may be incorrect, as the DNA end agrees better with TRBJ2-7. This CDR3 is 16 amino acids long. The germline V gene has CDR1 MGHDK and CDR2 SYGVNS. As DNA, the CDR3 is TGTGCCAGCAGTGACCCGACTAGCGGGGGGGCCAGCGAGCAGTACTTC. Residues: CASSDPTSGGASEQYF.

In nucleotides, the CDR3 is TGTGCCAGCAGTCCAATTCCTGGGACAGGGAGCTCCTACGAGCAGTACTTC. This encodes CASSPIPGTGSSYEQYF. The gene calls are TRBV5-6 and TRBJ2-7, with 9 bases matching TRBD1. Unmatched junction bases numbered 12, after V lost 5 bases and J lost 0 bases. CDR1 is SGHDT, CDR2 YYEEEE, per germline. This CDR3 comprises 17 residues. Variable domain in full (rest from reference TRBV5-6 and TRBJ2-7): DAGVTQSPTHLIKTRGQQVTLRCSPKSGHDTVSWYQQALGQGPQFIFQYYEEEERQRGNFPDRFSGHQFPNYSSELNVNALLLGDSALYLCASSPIPGTGSSYEQYFGPGTRLTVT.

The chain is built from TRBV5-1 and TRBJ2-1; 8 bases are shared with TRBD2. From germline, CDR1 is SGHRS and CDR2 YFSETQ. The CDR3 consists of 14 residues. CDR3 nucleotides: TGCGCGACCAAACTGGCGGGGGGATACAATGAGCAGTTCTTC. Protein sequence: CATKLAGGYNEQFF.

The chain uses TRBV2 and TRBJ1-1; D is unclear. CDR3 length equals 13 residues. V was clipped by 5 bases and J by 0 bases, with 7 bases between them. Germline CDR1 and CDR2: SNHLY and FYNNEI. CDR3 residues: CASSSTVNTEAFF. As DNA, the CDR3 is TGTGCCAGCAGTTCCACAGTGAACACTGAAGCTTTCTTT.

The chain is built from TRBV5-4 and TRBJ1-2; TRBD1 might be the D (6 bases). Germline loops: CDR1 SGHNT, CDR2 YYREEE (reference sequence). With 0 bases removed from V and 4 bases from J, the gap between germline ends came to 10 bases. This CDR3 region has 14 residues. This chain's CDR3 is CASSLVGAIYGYTF. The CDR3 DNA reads TGTGCCAGCAGCTTGGTGGGGGCCATCTATGGCTACACCTTC.

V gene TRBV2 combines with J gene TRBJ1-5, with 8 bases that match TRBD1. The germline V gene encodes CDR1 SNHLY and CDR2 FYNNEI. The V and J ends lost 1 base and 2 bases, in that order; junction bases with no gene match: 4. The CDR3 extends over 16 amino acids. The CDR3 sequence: CASSEDGTGGNQPQHF. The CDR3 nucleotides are TGTGCCAGCAGTGAAGATGGGACAGGAGGCAATCAGCCCCAGCATTTT.

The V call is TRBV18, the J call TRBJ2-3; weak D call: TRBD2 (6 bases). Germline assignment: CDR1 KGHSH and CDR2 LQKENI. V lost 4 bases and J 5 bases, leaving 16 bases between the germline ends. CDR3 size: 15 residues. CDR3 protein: CASSLSAGGKDTQYF. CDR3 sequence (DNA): TGTGCCAGCTCACTTTCAGCAGGAGGGAAAGATACGCAGTATTTT.

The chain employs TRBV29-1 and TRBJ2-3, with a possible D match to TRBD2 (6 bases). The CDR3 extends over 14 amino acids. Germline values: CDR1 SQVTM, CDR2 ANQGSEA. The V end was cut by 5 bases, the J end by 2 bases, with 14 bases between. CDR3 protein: CSVYGGEDTDTQYF. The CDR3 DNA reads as TGCAGCGTTTACGGCGGGGAGGACACAGATACGCAGTATTTT.

CDR3 coding DNA: TGTGCCAGCAGCGTACGGACAGGGGTTATGAATGAGCAGTTCTTC. Its translation is CASSVRTGVMNEQFF. This chain joins TRBV9 and TRBJ2-1; 9 bases match TRBD1. The germline V gene encodes CDR1 SGDLS and CDR2 YYNGEE. This CDR3 comprises 15 residues. V lost 1 base and J lost 7; bases outside the gene matches: 6.

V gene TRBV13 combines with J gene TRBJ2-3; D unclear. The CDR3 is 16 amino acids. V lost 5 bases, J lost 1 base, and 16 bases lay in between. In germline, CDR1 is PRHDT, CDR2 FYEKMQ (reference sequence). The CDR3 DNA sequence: TGTGCCAGCAGCCCTCAGACACGGCTCCGCACAGATACGCAGTATTTT. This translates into CASSPQTRLRTDTQYF.

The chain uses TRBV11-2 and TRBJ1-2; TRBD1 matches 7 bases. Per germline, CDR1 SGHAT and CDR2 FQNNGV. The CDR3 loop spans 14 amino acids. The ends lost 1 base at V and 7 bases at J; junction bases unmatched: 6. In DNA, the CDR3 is TGTGCCAGCAGCTTAGGCGACAGGGTCGGTGGCTACACCTTC. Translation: CASSLGDRVGGYTF. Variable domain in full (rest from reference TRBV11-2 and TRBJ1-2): EAGVAQSPRYKIIEKRQSVAFWCNPISGHATLYWYQQILGQGPKLLIQFQNNGVVDDSQLPKDRFSAERLKGVDSTLKIQPAKLEDSAVYLCASSLGDRVGGYTFGSGTRLTVV.

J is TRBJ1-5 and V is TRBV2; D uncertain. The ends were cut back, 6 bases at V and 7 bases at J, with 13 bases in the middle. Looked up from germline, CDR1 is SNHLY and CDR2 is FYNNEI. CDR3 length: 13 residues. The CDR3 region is CASRRELGQPQHF. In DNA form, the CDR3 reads TGTGCCAGCAGACGGGAGTTGGGACAGCCCCAGCATTTT. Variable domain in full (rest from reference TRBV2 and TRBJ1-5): EPEVTQTPSHQVTQMGQEVILRCVPISNHLYFYWYRQILGQKVEFLVSFYNNEISEKSEIFDDQFSVERPDGSNFTLKIRSTKLEDSAMYFCASRRELGQPQHFGDGTRLSIL.

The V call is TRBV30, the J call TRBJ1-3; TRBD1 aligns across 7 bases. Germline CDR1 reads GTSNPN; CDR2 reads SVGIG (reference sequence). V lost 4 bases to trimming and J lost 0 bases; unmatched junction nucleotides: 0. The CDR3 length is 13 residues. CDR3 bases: TGTGCCTGGAACAGGGGCTCTGGAAACACCATATATTTT. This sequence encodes CAWNRGSGNTIYF.

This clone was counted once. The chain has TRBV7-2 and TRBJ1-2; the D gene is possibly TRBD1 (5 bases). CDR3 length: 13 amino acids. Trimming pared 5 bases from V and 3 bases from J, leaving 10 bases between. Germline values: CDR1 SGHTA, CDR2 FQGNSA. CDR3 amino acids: CASSVDTDYGYTF. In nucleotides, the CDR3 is TGTGCCAGCAGCGTGGACACGGACTATGGCTACACCTTC.

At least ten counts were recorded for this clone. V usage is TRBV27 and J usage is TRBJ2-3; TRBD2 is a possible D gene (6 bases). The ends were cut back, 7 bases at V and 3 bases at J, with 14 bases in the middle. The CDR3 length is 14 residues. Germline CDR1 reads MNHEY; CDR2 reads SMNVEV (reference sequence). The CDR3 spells CASTAGPWTDTQYF. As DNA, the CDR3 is TGTGCCAGCACTGCGGGGCCCTGGACAGATACGCAGTATTTT.

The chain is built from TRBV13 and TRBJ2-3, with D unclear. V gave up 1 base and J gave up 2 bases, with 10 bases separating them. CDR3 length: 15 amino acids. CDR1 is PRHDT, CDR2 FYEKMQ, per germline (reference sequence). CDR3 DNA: TGTGCCAGCAGCTTAGACCTAAACTACACAGATACGCAGTATTTT. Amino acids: CASSLDLNYTDTQYF.

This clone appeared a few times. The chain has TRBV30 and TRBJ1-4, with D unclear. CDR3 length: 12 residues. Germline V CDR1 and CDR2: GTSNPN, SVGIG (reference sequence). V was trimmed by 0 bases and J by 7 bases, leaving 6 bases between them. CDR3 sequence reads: CAWSVSGEKLFF. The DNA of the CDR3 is TGTGCCTGGAGTGTGTCGGGTGAAAAACTGTTTTTT.

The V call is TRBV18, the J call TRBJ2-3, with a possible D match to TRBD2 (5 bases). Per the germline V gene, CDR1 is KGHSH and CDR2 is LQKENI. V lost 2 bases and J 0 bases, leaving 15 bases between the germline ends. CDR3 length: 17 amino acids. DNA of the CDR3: TGTGCCAGCTCACCAGTCTTCGGTAGGGAGAGCACAGATACGCAGTATTTT. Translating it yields CASSPVFGRESTDTQYF.

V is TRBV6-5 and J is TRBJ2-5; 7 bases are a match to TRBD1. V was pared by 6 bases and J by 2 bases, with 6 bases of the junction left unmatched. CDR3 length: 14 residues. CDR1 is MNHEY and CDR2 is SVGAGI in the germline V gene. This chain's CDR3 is CASSRGQLQETQYF. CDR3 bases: TGTGCCAGCAGCCGGGGACAGTTACAAGAGACCCAGTACTTC.

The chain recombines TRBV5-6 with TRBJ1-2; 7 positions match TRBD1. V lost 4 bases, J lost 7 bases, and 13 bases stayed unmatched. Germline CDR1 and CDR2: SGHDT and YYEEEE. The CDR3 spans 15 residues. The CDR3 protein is CASSQEDRAWGGYTF. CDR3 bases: TGTGCCAGCAGCCAGGAAGACAGGGCCTGGGGTGGCTACACCTTC. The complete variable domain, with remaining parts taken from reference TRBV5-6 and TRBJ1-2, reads DAGVTQSPTHLIKTRGQQVTLRCSPKSGHDTVSWYQQALGQGPQFIFQYYEEEERQRGNFPDRFSGHQFPNYSSELNVNALLLGDSALYLCASSQEDRAWGGYTFGSGTRLTVV.